Each of the 29 T cell receptor beta chains below was sequenced from the same sample in a study of T cells in Graves' hyperthyroidism and ophthalmopathy. The CDR3 regions of TCR beta were amplified from RNA transcripts. When the TCR CDR3 underwent first-round RT-PCR, the HTBI primer set was used. TCRdb fed the multiplex PCR reads into MiXCR, producing one record per CDR3 protein. The table has around 300,000 distinct CDR3 sequences, around 20% seen once; the top ten hold about 60%. The sequenced sample was blood. These receptors all stem from a man under 40 with Graves' ophthalmopathy.

This clonotype appeared a few times. The V call is TRBV5-1, the J call TRBJ1-1, with D perhaps matching TRBD1 (6 bases). V shed 4 bases and J shed 11 bases, with 21 bases lying between them. CDR1 is SGHRS and CDR2 is YFSETQ in the germline V gene. The CDR3 has 14 amino acids. The CDR3 loop reads CASSANQQGFAAFF. The CDR3 bases are TGCGCCAGCAGCGCGAATCAACAGGGATTCGCGGCTTTCTTT. Using reference TRBV5-1 and TRBJ1-1 for the parts outside the CDR3, the full variable domain is KAGVTQTPRYLIKTRGQQVTLSCSPISGHRSVSWYQQTPGQGLQFLFEYFSETQRNKGNFPGRFSGRQFSNSRSEMNVSTLELGDSALYLCASSANQQGFAAFFGQGTRLTVV.

This clonotype was recorded at least ten times. Written as DNA, the CDR3 is TGTGCCAGCAGCCCCACCGGGACAACCTACGAGCAGTACTTC. Translating it yields CASSPTGTTYEQYF. This rearrangement joins TRBV5-5 to TRBJ2-7, with a tentative D call TRBD1 (6 bases). The length of the CDR3 is 14 residues. The V end lost 4 bases, the J end lost 2 bases, and 13 bases lay between the germline ends. Germline CDR1 SGHKS, CDR2 YYEKEE (reference sequence).

A few counts support this clonotype. The chain links TRBV2 to TRBJ2-3; D is uncertain. The CDR3 is 11 residues long. Trimming cost V 7 bases and J 5 bases, with 7 bases left between them. Germline values: CDR1 SNHLY, CDR2 FYNNEI. Here the CDR3 DNA reads TGTGCCAGCATGGTGAGAGATACGCAGTATTTT. Amino acid sequence: CASMVRDTQYF.

The genes are TRBV18 and TRBJ2-5; TRBD2 agrees at 8 bases. The CDR3 consists of 15 residues. Germline V gives CDR1 KGHSH, CDR2 LQKENI. J gave up 5 bases and V 2 bases, and 7 bases lay outside the gene matches. As DNA, the CDR3 is TGTGCCAGCTCACCAACCACAGCGGGAGTGGAGACCCAGTACTTC. It codes for CASSPTTAGVETQYF.

This clonotype has more than one count but fewer than ten. This sequence joins TRBV28 and TRBJ1-2; D is perhaps TRBD1 (5 bases). The germline gives CDR1 MDHEN, CDR2 SYDVKM. V lost 10 bases and J lost 5, with 11 bases in between. This CDR3 comprises 11 residues. This CDR3 is CATRRGYGYTF. The DNA of the CDR3 is TGTGCCACCAGGAGGGGTTATGGCTACACCTTC.

This rearrangement joins TRBV2 to TRBJ2-7, with TRBD2 matching 13 bases. This CDR3 has 14 residues. With 4 bases clipped from V and 6 bases from J, the junction kept 3 bases outside the gene matches. Germline values: CDR1 SNHLY, CDR2 FYNNEI. For the CDR3, the DNA is TGTGCCAGCAGTGGACTAGCGGGAGGTTTCGAGCAGTACTTC. This translates into CASSGLAGGFEQYF.

The J gene is TRBJ1-2, the V gene TRBV6-1, with D maybe TRBD1 (5 bases). The CDR3 length is 15 residues. The germline gives CDR1 MNHNS, CDR2 SASEGT. The germline V and J ends were trimmed by 3 bases and 3 bases, with 14 bases remaining between them. The CDR3 DNA follows: TGTGCCAGCAGTGAGCGGACACCGCTGGACTATGGCTACACCTTC. This translates into CASSERTPLDYGYTF.

The genes are TRBV5-1 and TRBJ2-2; D is unresolved. From germline, CDR1 is SGHRS and CDR2 YFSETQ. Trimming took off 3 bases at V and 4 bases at J, with 10 bases between the two ends. The CDR3 sequence is 14 residues long. The CDR3 region has the DNA TGCGCCAGCAGCTGGGATTCAATCACCGGGGAGCTGTTTTTT. Protein: CASSWDSITGELFF.

The gene calls are TRBV19 and TRBJ1-1, with D possibly TRBD1 on 5 matching bases. The V end lost 5 bases, the J end lost 1 base, and 11 bases lay between the germline ends. The CDR3 is 14 amino acids. CDR1 and CDR2 from the germline V gene are LNHDA and SQIVND (reference sequence). CDR3: CASSPRDQNTEAFF. For the CDR3, the DNA is TGTGCCAGTAGTCCCAGGGACCAGAACACTGAAGCTTTCTTT.

This clonotype was found many times. The J gene is TRBJ2-5, the V gene TRBV28; 14 bases map to TRBD2. V lost 8 bases to trimming and J lost 4 bases; unmatched junction nucleotides: 9. CDR1 is MDHEN, CDR2 SYDVKM, per germline. CDR3 length: 16 residues. The CDR3: CASDPGLAGERETQYF. CDR3 coding DNA: TGTGCCAGCGACCCGGGACTAGCGGGAGAGAGAGAGACCCAGTACTTC.

This clonotype showed up just a few times. The chain combines TRBV28 with TRBJ2-3, with no clear D. Between the trimmed V and J ends, which lost 3 bases and 5 bases, there was a span of 9 bases. Germline CDR1 reads MDHEN; CDR2 reads SYDVKM. The CDR3 is 13 residues long. In nucleotides, the CDR3 is TGTGCCAGCAGTTTTGAGGTTTTAGATACGCAGTATTTT. Encoded protein: CASSFEVLDTQYF.

Comment on this clonotype: Mismatch with germline at one junction end may stem from a read error. The chain joins TRBV11-3 to TRBJ1-2, with 7 bases matching TRBD1. This CDR3 contains 17 residues. The germline V gene has CDR1 SGHNT and CDR2 YENEEA. The CDR3 DNA is TGTGCCAGCAGCCCCCGGACAGGAGGCTATTCTCTTTATGGCTACATCTTC. Its protein product is CASSPRTGGYSLYGYIF.

This clonotype was seen ten or more times. The rearrangement links TRBV27 to TRBJ2-7; TRBD1 aligns across 12 bases. Germline-derived CDR1 and CDR2 are MNHEY and SMNVEV (reference sequence). J was trimmed by 4 bases and V by 2 bases; bases with no gene match: 15. The CDR3 extends over 19 amino acids. The CDR3 coding sequence is TGTGCCAGCAGTTTAAGGCCTCGCTCCCGGGACAGGGGGCATTACGAGCAGTACTTC. Its translation: CASSLRPRSRDRGHYEQYF.

This clonotype was counted at least ten times. This chain links TRBV6-1 with TRBJ2-1; 8 positions match TRBD1. The CDR3 is 16 residues long. Trimming at V came to 0 bases and at J to 4 bases, leaving 5 bases not matched to a gene. CDR1 is MNHNS, CDR2 SASEGT, per germline. The CDR3 DNA reads TGTGCCAGCAGTGAAGCGTGGACAGGGCGGTACAATGAGCAGTTCTTC. Encoded protein: CASSEAWTGRYNEQFF.

Comments on this clonotype: Being one base from a much bigger clone, this may be a read error. The chain combines TRBV12-3 or TRBV12-4 with TRBJ2-7; 12 bases agree with TRBD2. The length of the CDR3 is 15 residues. The J segment lost 9 bases and the V segment lost 1 base, leaving 7 bases of the junction unmatched. The CDR3 protein is CASSLGPTSGSAQYF. CDR3 in DNA: TGTGCCAGCAGTTTAGGCCCGACTAGCGGGAGCGCGCAGTACTTC.

For this clonotype: A much larger clone differs from this one at a single base, so this may be a read error. The chain joins TRBV5-1 to TRBJ2-1; 10 positions match TRBD2. The germline V gene has CDR1 SGHRS and CDR2 YFSETQ. The length of the CDR3 is 15 residues. V gave up 1 base and J gave up 9 bases; unmatched junction bases: 7. This CDR3 reads CASSLYLAGESEQFF. CDR3 nucleotide sequence: TGCGCCAGCAGCTTGTACCTAGCGGGAGAGAGTGAGCAGTTCTTC. Using reference TRBV5-1 and TRBJ2-1 for the parts outside the CDR3, the full variable domain is KAGVTQTPRYLIKTRGQQVTLSCSPISGHRSVSWYQQTPGQGLQFLFEYFSETQRNKGNFPGRFSGRQFSNSRSEMNVSTLELGDSALYLCASSLYLAGESEQFFGPGTRLTVL.

This chain connects TRBV6-2 or TRBV6-3 to TRBJ1-2; the match to TRBD1 covers 9 bases. Germline CDR1 is MNHEY and CDR2 is SVGEGT. The V segment lost 7 bases and the J segment 8 bases; nucleotides outside the gene matches: 5. This CDR3 is 12 amino acids long. The CDR3 here is CASTGTGHGYTF. CDR3 nucleotides: TGTGCCAGCACCGGGACAGGGCACGGCTACACCTTC.

This clonotype appeared a few times. The V and J genes are TRBV9 and TRBJ2-7, with 9 bases aligning to TRBD1. The CDR3 is 12 amino acids. The germline V gene encodes CDR1 SGDLS and CDR2 YYNGEE. J lost 5 bases, V lost 8 bases, and 5 bases had no gene match. The CDR3 region is CASGQGHDEQYF. The CDR3 DNA follows: TGTGCCAGTGGACAGGGGCACGACGAGCAGTACTTC. Full variable domain (missing parts from reference TRBV9 and TRBJ2-7): DSGVTQTPKHLITATGQRVTLRCSPRSGDLSVYWYQQSLDQGLQFLIQYYNGEERAKGNILERFSAQQFPDLHSELNLSSLELGDSALYFCASGQGHDEQYFGPGTRLTVT.

This clonotype occurred many times. The gene calls are TRBV4-1 and TRBJ2-1; 9 bases line up with TRBD2. This CDR3 has 16 amino acids. Germline lookup yields CDR1 MGHRA and CDR2 YSYEKL. V was clipped by 1 base and J by 4 bases; unmatched bases: 5. The CDR3 spells CASSQVGTSRYNEQFF. CDR3 DNA: TGCGCCAGCAGCCAAGTGGGGACTAGCAGATACAATGAGCAGTTCTTC.

This clonotype was seen repeatedly, ten times or more. The chain joins TRBV28 to TRBJ2-1; TRBD1 aligns across 8 bases. In germline, CDR1 is MDHEN, CDR2 SYDVKM. V was pared by 1 base and J by 4 bases, with 3 bases of the junction left unmatched. This CDR3 spans 15 amino acids. CDR3 loop: CASSLLQGVYNEQFF. CDR3 coding DNA: TGTGCCAGCAGTTTATTACAGGGGGTATACAATGAGCAGTTCTTC.

The V gene is TRBV20-1, the J gene TRBJ1-5, with 7 bases aligning to TRBD1. The ends lost 5 bases at V and 0 bases at J; junction bases unmatched: 16. The length of the CDR3 is 18 residues. Germline V gene sequence: CDR1 DFQATT, CDR2 SNEGSKA (reference sequence). CDR3 residues: CSAGGGTDPRYSNQPQHF. Written as DNA, the CDR3 is TGCAGTGCTGGGGGGGGGACAGACCCCCGTTATAGCAATCAGCCCCAGCATTTT.

This clonotype was found a few times. This chain joins TRBV14 and TRBJ1-2; 7 nucleotides align to TRBD1. The CDR3 totals 12 residues. V gave up 4 bases and J gave up 7 bases; unmatched junction bases: 3. Germline V lookup: CDR1 SGHDN, CDR2 FVKESK. The CDR3 bases are TGTGCCAGCAGCCGGGACAGATCTGGCTACACCTTC. This encodes CASSRDRSGYTF.

This clonotype was counted a few times. The chain links TRBV28 to TRBJ2-4; TRBD1 agrees at 9 bases. V lost 6 bases to trimming and J lost 4 bases; unmatched junction nucleotides: 10. CDR1 and CDR2 (germline): MDHEN, SYDVKM. CDR3 length equals 16 residues. The CDR3 DNA sequence: TGTGCCAGCAGCCCGCGACAGGGGGAAGAGAAAAACATTCAGTACTTC. Translating it yields CASSPRQGEEKNIQYF.

This chain connects TRBV4-2 to TRBJ1-1; unclear D gene. The length of the CDR3 is 14 residues. Trimming removed 1 base at V and 3 bases at J, with 9 bases between. CDR1 is LGHNA, CDR2 YNFKEQ, per germline. CDR3 bases: TGTGCCAGCAGCCAAGCCCCGATGGACACTGAAGCTTTCTTT. The encoded protein is CASSQAPMDTEAFF.

This clonotype was observed a handful of times. The chain links TRBV9 to TRBJ2-7; 11 positions agree with TRBD1. The junction had 6 bases not matched to a gene; V was cut back by 4 bases and J by 0 bases. CDR1 SGDLS and CDR2 YYNGEE come from the germline V gene. The CDR3 spans 16 residues. The CDR3 sequence is CASSPRDRGGSYEQYF. The CDR3 coding sequence is TGTGCCAGCAGCCCCCGGGACAGGGGGGGCTCCTACGAGCAGTACTTC.

The V gene is TRBV5-6, the J gene TRBJ1-1, with D possibly matching TRBD1 (5 bases). CDR3 size: 15 residues. Germline V gives CDR1 SGHDT, CDR2 YYEEEE. V lost 5 bases and J lost 3, with 17 bases in between. This CDR3 reads CASSTLQEGDTEAFF. CDR3 sequence (DNA): TGTGCCAGCAGTACGCTACAGGAGGGCGACACTGAAGCTTTCTTT.

This clonotype was observed many times. CDR3 region: CASSLAGTGNGYTF. CDR3 sequence (DNA): TGCGCCAGCAGCTTGGCCGGGACAGGAAATGGCTACACCTTC. The chain uses TRBV5-1 and TRBJ1-2, with 8 bases fitting TRBD1. The germline gives CDR1 SGHRS, CDR2 YFSETQ. V was clipped by 0 bases and J by 6 bases; unmatched bases: 4. This CDR3 spans 14 amino acids.

The rearrangement joins TRBV7-9 to TRBJ2-7; TRBD1 agrees at 7 bases. The CDR3 spans 15 residues. V gave up 5 bases and J gave up 6 bases; unmatched junction bases: 13. Germline values: CDR1 SEHNR, CDR2 FQNEAQ (reference sequence). The DNA of the CDR3 is TGTGCCAGCAGCAACGTCGACAGGGCGTGGGGCGAGCAGTACTTC. Its translation is CASSNVDRAWGEQYF.

The chain has TRBV4-1 and TRBJ1-2; D uncertain. V was trimmed by 3 bases and J by 4 bases, leaving 12 bases between them. The CDR3 is 14 residues long. Germline V gene data show CDR1 as MGHRA and CDR2 as YSYEKL. The CDR3 nucleotides read TGCGCCAGCAGCCAGGGAACTTTGGGCTATGGCTACACCTTC. It translates to CASSQGTLGYGYTF.